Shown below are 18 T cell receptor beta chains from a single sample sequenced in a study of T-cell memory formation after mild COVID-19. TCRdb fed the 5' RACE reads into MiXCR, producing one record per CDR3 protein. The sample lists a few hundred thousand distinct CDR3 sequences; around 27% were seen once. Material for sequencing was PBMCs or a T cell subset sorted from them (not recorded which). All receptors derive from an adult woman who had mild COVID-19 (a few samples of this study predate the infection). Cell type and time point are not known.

The DNA for the CDR3 is TGTGCCAGCAGCTTAGCTTTGGCGAACACTGAAGCTTTCTTT. Translation gives CASSLALANTEAFF. The genes are TRBV7-9 and TRBJ1-1; no firm D call. Trimming cost V 0 bases and J 1 base, with 6 bases left between them. The length of the CDR3 is 14 residues. Germline CDR1 SEHNR, CDR2 FQNEAQ (reference sequence). The whole variable domain, remainder taken from reference TRBV7-9 and TRBJ1-1, is DTGVSQNPRHKITKRGQNVTFRCDPISEHNRLYWYRQTLGQGPEFLTYFQNEAQLEKSRLLSDRFSAERPKGSFSTLEIQRTEQGDSAMYLCASSLALANTEAFFGQGTRLTVV.

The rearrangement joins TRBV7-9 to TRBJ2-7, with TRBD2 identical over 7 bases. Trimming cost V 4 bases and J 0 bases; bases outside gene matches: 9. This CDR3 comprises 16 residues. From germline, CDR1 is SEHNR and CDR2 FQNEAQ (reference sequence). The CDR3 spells CASSYRRDYSSYEQYF. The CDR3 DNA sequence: TGTGCCAGCAGCTATAGGCGGGACTATAGCTCCTACGAGCAGTACTTC.

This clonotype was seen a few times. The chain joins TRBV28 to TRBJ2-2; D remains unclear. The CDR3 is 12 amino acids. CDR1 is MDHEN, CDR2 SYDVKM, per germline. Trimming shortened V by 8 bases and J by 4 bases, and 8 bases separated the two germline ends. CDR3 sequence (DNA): TGTGCCAGCCAAAGCCTCACCGGGGAGCTGTTTTTT. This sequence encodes CASQSLTGELFF.

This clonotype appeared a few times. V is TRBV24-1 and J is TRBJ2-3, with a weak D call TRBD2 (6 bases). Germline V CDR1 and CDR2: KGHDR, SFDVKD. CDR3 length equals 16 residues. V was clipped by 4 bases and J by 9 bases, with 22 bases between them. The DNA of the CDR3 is TGTGCCACCAGTGACGAGCGTCGACTAGGCCTGTCGACGCAGTATTTT. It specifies CATSDERRLGLSTQYF.

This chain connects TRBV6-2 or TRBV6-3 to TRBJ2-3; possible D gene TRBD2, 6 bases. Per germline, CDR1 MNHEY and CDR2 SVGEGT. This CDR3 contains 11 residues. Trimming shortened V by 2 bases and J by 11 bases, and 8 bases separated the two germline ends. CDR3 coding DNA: TGTGCCAGCAGTTACCCGCGGGGGCAGTATTTT. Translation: CASSYPRGQYF.

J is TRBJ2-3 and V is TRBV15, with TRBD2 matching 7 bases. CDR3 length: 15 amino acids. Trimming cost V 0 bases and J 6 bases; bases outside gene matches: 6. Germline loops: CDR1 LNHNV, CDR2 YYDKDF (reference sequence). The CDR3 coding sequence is TGTGCCACCAGCAGAGATCTGGGAGGGTTGGATACGCAGTATTTT. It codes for CATSRDLGGLDTQYF.

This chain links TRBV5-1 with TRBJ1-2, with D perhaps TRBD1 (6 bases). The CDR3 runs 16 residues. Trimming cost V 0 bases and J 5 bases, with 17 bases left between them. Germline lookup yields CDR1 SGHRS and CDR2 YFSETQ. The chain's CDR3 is CASSLDPGELGYGYTF. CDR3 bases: TGCGCCAGCAGCTTGGACCCAGGGGAACTGGGGTATGGCTACACCTTC.

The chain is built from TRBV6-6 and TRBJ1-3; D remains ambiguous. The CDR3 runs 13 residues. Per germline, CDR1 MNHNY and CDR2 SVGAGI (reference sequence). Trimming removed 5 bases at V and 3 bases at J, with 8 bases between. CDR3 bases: TGTGCCAGCAGTCCACCCAGTGGAAACACCATATATTTT. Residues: CASSPPSGNTIYF.

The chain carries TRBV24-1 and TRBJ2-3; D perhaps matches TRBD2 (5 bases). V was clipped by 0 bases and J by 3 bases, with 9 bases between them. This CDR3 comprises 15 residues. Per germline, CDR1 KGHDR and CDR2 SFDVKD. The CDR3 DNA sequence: TGTGCCACCAGTGATTTGCGGGATCTTACAGATACGCAGTATTTT. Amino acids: CATSDLRDLTDTQYF.

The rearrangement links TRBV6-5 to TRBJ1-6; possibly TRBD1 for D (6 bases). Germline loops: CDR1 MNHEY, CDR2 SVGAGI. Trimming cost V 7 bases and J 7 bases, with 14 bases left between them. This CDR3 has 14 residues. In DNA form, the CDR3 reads TGTGCCAGCATTTCCAGGACAGTGAATTCACCCCTCCACTTT. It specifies CASISRTVNSPLHF.

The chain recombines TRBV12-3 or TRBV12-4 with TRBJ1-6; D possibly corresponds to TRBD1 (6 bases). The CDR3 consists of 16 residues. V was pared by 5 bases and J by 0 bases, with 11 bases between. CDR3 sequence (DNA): TGTGCCAGCAGTGCGGACAGCGGCTCCTATAATTCACCCCTCCACTTT. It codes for CASSADSGSYNSPLHF.

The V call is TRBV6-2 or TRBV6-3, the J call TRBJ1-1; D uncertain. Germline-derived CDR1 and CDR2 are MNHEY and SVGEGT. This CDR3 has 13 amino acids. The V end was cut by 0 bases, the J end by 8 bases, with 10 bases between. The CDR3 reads CASSYSNLGEAFF. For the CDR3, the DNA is TGTGCCAGCAGTTACTCGAACTTGGGAGAAGCTTTCTTT.

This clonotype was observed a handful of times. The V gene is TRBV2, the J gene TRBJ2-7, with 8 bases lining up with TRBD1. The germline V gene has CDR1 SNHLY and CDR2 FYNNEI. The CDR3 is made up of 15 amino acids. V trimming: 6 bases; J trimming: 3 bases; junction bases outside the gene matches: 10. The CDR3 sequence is CASRDRVGFRYEQYF. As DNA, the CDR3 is TGTGCCAGCAGGGACAGGGTAGGGTTCCGCTACGAGCAGTACTTC.

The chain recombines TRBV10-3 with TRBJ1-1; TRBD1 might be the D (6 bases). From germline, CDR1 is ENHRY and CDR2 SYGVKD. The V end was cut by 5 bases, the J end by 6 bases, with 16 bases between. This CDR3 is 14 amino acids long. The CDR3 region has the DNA TGTGCCATCAGTACTAACGGGGGGGCGGCTGAAGCTTTCTTT. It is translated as CAISTNGGAAEAFF.

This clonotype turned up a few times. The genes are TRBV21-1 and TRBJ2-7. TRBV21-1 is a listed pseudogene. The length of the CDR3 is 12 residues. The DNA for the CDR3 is TGTGCCAGCAGCAAAGATCAGCACGAGCAGTACTTC. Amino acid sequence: CASSKDQHEQYF.

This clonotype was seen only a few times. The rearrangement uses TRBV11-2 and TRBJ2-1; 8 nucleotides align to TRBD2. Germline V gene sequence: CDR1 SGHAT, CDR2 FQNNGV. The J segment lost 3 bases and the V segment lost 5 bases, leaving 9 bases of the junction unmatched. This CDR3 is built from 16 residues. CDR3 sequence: CASSRILAVYYNEQFF. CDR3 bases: TGTGCCAGCAGCCGCATACTAGCGGTGTACTACAATGAGCAGTTCTTC.

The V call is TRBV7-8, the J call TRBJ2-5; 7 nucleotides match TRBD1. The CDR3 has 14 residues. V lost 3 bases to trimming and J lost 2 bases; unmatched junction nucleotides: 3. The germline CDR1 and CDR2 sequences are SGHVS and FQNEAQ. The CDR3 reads CASSFGTEQETQYF. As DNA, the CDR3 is TGTGCCAGCAGCTTCGGGACAGAACAAGAGACCCAGTACTTC.

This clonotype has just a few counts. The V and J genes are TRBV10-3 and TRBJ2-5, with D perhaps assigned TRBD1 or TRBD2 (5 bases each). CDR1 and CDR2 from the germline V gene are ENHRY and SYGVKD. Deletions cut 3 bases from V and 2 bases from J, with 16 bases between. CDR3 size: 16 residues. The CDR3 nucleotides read TGTGCCATCAGTGACTGGGACCCGGTGGGGCAAGAGACCCAGTACTTC. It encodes CAISDWDPVGQETQYF.